Given below is one T cell receptor beta chain in context. This clone was seen ten or more times. Its antigen is still unknown. The sequence runs out 3 residues before the end of the CDR3; the remainder is reconstructed from the germline J gene. This record belongs to a study of T cell clonality in common variable immunodeficiency (dated by TCRdb to between 2014 and 2017). For sequencing input, CVID and control samples contributed equivalent amounts of genomic DNA. For every sample, a 60 bp segment covering the rearranged TCRbeta CDR3 region was amplified and then sequenced. The immunoSEQ assay, a bias-corrected multiplex PCR combined with high-throughput sequencing, was used for TCRbeta amplification. Processing in the source paper ran as follows. Each unique nucleotide sequence was treated as a clone and annotated with V, D and J genes, copy number and frequency. Sequences were labeled productive if in frame, and non-productive if out of frame or containing stop codons. As previously described, clonality was computed from Shannon's entropy. The predicted amino acid sequences of productive clones were used to derive the mean CDR3 Kyte-Doolittle hydropathy. Hierarchical clustering of scaled V gene usage was performed with the R hclust function using Manhattan distance and complete linkage. Sharing of clones by CDR3 amino acid sequence was evaluated through resampling of 12 repertoires per group over 100 rounds. Repertoires were searched for 60 to 80 published EBV-specific and approximately 240 published CMV-specific TCRbeta sequences. After a couple of CVID samples that produced fewer than 10,000 sequences were dropped from the analysis, 42 CVID repertoires remained. TCRdb obtained this table from immuneACCESS and retained in-frame rearrangements with V and J assigned. These tables miss some clones; where compared with another copy, unresolved V genes account for less than half of the shortfall, and the remainder is unexplained. For V, J and clone size, that table is used; D and trimming come from the DNA. With some 34,000 clones recorded, this sample contains no clone counted only once. Around 7% of the sample goes to the ten largest clones.

Standard criteria, namely reduction of serum IgG, IgA and/or IgM below the normal range together with specific antibody deficiency, were applied for the diagnosis of CVID. There were almost 45 subjects in the CVID group (approximately 15 female and 29 male), ranging in age from about 8 to 65 years, with a mean age of around 39. Predominantly Caucasian heritage was noted among both the CVID patients and the healthy controls. At the time of study participation, every CVID subject had been on replacement immunoglobulin therapy for at least one year. At blood collection, none of the CVID subjects was ill or on immunomodulatory or immunosuppressive medication. Heparinized peripheral whole blood samples of roughly 4.5 to 8 ml were collected from each donor. Genomic DNA from adults with common variable immune deficiency (CVID) and from healthy adult controls was the source for sequencing TCRbeta CDR3 repertoires. Diluted blood was density-centrifuged over Hypaque 1077 or Ficoll-Paque to isolate peripheral blood mononuclear cells. Genomic DNA was obtained from unsorted mononuclear cells using either Qiagen column purification or a centrifugation-based method.

The germline V gene (reference sequence) specifies LNHDA as CDR1 and SQIVND as CDR2. The CDR3, from cysteine to phenylalanine, totals 19 residues. Sequencing covers 48 bases of the CDR3, shown here with the frame starting at base 1. V lost 4 bases and J lost 5 bases; the stretch between them is 29 bases long. Overall study outcomes, separate from this receptor: Fewer deletions and N-nucleotide insertions were reportedly observed in CVID TCRbeta sequences, and highly modified clones with 13 or more V deletions were reportedly absent from CVID TCRbeta sequences. Increased TCRbeta clonality was found in CVID subjects compared with healthy controls (t-test p = 0.018), with the increase being most characteristic of about a third of subjects. Despite equal DNA input, controls averaged about 81,820 unique sequences per sample versus around 30,000 in CVID samples. The authors noted that sequencing repertoires of T cell subpopulations would be needed to clarify what caused the increased clonality in CVID. CVID subjects shared fewer TCRbeta clones with each other than healthy controls did (p < 0.0001). Patient heterogeneity within the CVID cohort put limits on correlating repertoire features with clinical complications.

The chain was built from TRBV19 and TRBJ2-5; TRBD2 is possibly the D segment (6 matching bases). Specimen: peripheral blood mononuclear cells. This sequence was found in a human donor with common variable immunodeficiency. The CDR3 in this case is CASSTRAVLRGSRGETQYF. CDR3 DNA, as far as it was read: TGTGCCAGTAGTACTCGGGCGGTGCTCCGGGGTAGCCGGGGGGAGACC. Joined to the reference TRBV19 and TRBJ2-5 proteins, this CDR3 gives the full variable domain: DGGITQSPKYLFRKEGQNVTLSCEQNLNHDAMYWYRQDPGQGLRLIYYSQIVNDFQKGDIAEGYSVSREKKESFPLTVTSAQKNPTAFYLCASSTRAVLRGSRGETQYFGPGTRLLVL.